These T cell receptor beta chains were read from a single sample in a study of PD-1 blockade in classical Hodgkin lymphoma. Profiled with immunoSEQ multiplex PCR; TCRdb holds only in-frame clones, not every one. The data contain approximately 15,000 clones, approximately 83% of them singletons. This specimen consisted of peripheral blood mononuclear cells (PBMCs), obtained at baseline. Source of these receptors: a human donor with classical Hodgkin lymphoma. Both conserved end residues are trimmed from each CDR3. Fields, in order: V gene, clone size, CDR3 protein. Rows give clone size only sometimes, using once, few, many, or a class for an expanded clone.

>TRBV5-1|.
ASSEQGNQPQH
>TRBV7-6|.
ASSPRQGANVGELF
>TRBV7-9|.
ASSSAIGFYNEQF
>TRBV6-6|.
ASSHRGRAWQSGYT
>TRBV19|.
ASGRDGNYEQY
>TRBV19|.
ASSLLQGTISNTEAF
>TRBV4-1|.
ASSQGLAGGNQPQH
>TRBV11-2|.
ASSLAYGTDTQY
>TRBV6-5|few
ASNLGQGATDTQY
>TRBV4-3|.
ASSQVATSTDTQY
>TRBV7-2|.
ASSLGALPGGETQY
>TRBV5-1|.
ASSRAGIRDTQY
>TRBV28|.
FSQAGGGQPQH
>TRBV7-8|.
ASSLYAGDYEQY
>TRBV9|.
ASSGAPRETQY
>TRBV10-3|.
AISESGPLLGSGSYEQY
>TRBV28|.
ASSFRNTEAF
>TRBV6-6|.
ASSTHGWREEGYT
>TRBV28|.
ASSFSGQGRMNTEAF
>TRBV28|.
ASSLTRTREKLF
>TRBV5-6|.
ASSSQGEWTDTQY
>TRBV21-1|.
ASSTSWGGSSYNSPLH